These 18 T cell receptor beta chains were all obtained from the same sample, sequenced in a study of T cell repertoires in cytomegalovirus infection. MiXCR was run by TCRdb on the reads, yielding one entry per CDR3 protein. The sample lists about 890,000 distinct CDR3 sequences, around 31% occurring once. Their target antigens are unknown. The sequencing here drew on cultured CD8+ T cells from PBMCs, taken from culture after CMV antigen stimulation. The receptors derive from a human donor in good health (CMV status not recorded). Some clones in this sample may be carry-over from other donors' samples.

This clonotype was observed many times. This chain's CDR3 is CASSLGGTGWGPGGEQFF. Written as DNA, the CDR3 is TGTGCCAGCAGCTTAGGGGGGACAGGCTGGGGCCCCGGCGGTGAGCAGTTCTTC. The chain couples TRBV7-6 to TRBJ2-1; 8 bases fit TRBD1. Germline V gene lookup returns CDR1 SGHVS and CDR2 FNYEAQ. V lost 1 base, J lost 9 bases, and 17 bases stayed unmatched. The CDR3 has 18 residues. Filled out from reference TRBV7-6 and TRBJ2-1, the complete variable domain reads GAGVSQSPRYKVTKRGQDVALRCDPISGHVSLYWYRQALGQGPEFLTYFNYEAQQDKSGLPNDRFSAERPEGSISTLTIQRTEQRDSAMYRCASSLGGTGWGPGGEQFFGPGTRLTVL.

Of note for this clonotype: Given the absence of the conserved phenylalanine or tryptophan at the CDR3 end, a read error is likely. The chain couples TRBV27 to TRBJ2-7; no firm D call. CDR3 length: 14 amino acids. Germline CDR1 MNHEY, CDR2 SMNVEV (reference sequence). The V end was cut by 3 bases, the J end by 6 bases, with 15 bases between. CDR3 sequence: CASSFGVHPLEQYL. The DNA for the CDR3 is TGTGCCAGCAGTTTCGGTGTTCACCCTCTCGAGCAGTACTTG.

The V and J genes are TRBV5-5 and TRBJ1-4; tentatively, D is TRBD1 (6 bases). The CDR3 has 15 amino acids. Germline CDR1 is SGHKS and CDR2 is YYEKEE (reference sequence). The germline V and J ends were trimmed by 4 bases and 4 bases, with 14 bases remaining between them. The CDR3 DNA sequence: TGTGCCAGCAGCCCTGCTGGACAGATTAATGAAAAACTGTTTTTT. This encodes CASSPAGQINEKLFF. Looking up the rest from reference TRBV5-5 and TRBJ1-4 gives the full variable domain: DAGVTQSPTHLIKTRGQQVTLRCSPISGHKSVSWYQQVLGQGPQFIFQYYEKEERGRGNFPDRFSARQFPNYSSELNVNALLLGDSALYLCASSPAGQINEKLFFGSGTQLSVL.

The chain recombines TRBV19 with TRBJ1-6; D not resolved. Germline V gene data show CDR1 as LNHDA and CDR2 as SQIVND (reference sequence). The CDR3 runs 13 residues. The V gene lost 3 bases and the J gene lost 4 bases, with 4 bases spanning the gap. CDR3 nucleotide sequence: TGTGCCAGTAGTATGGTGTATAATTCACCCCTCCACTTT. Its protein is CASSMVYNSPLHF.

J is TRBJ2-7 and V is TRBV2; no clear D gene. This CDR3 region has 14 residues. V lost 7 bases and J 2 bases, leaving 15 bases between the germline ends. From germline, CDR1 is SNHLY and CDR2 FYNNEI. The CDR3 DNA is TGTGCCAGCACCGACCGCGGTACAACCTACGAGCAGTACTTC. It encodes CASTDRGTTYEQYF. Drawing the rest from reference TRBV2 and TRBJ2-7, the complete variable domain is EPEVTQTPSHQVTQMGQEVILRCVPISNHLYFYWYRQILGQKVEFLVSFYNNEISEKSEIFDDQFSVERPDGSNFTLKIRSTKLEDSAMYFCASTDRGTTYEQYFGPGTRLTVT.

This sequence joins TRBV7-3 and TRBJ2-7, with D perhaps TRBD1 (6 bases). V lost 2 bases to trimming and J lost 6 bases, with 20 bases between them. CDR1 SGHTA and CDR2 FQGTGA come from the germline V gene. This CDR3 region has 16 residues. Here the CDR3 DNA reads TGTGCCAGCAGCTTAGGGACATCGGGGATGCTTGGCGAGCAGTACGTC. Protein product: CASSLGTSGMLGEQYV.

V and J are TRBV7-6 and TRBJ2-2; possible D gene TRBD1, 5 bases. This CDR3 has 15 amino acids. Germline lookup yields CDR1 SGHVS and CDR2 FNYEAQ. The ends were cut back, 4 bases at V and 1 base at J, with 10 bases in the middle. The CDR3 spells CASSYVGENTGELFF. The DNA of the CDR3 is TGTGCCAGCAGCTACGTAGGGGAGAACACCGGGGAGCTGTTTTTT.

The chain joins TRBV28 to TRBJ1-1; no definite D call. The V end lost 4 bases, the J end lost 5 bases, and 17 bases lay between the germline ends. Germline V CDR1 and CDR2: MDHEN, SYDVKM. CDR3 size: 15 residues. CDR3 in DNA: TGTGCCAGCAGTTCCGCCGGGGAGGGTGGAACTGAAGCTTTCTTT. Its translation is CASSSAGEGGTEAFF.

The chain joins TRBV6-5 to TRBJ1-1; D gene unclear. Trimming pared 7 bases from V and 0 bases from J, leaving 15 bases between. The CDR3 spans 15 residues. Germline V gene lookup returns CDR1 MNHEY and CDR2 SVGAGI. The CDR3 nucleotides read TGTGCCAGCACTCTACGGGTCTCTTTGAACACTGAAGCTTTCTTT. Its translation: CASTLRVSLNTEAFF.

The table lists this clonotype with a few counts. The gene calls are TRBV2 and TRBJ2-1, with D tentatively TRBD1 (6 bases). In germline, CDR1 is SNHLY, CDR2 FYNNEI. CDR3 size: 10 residues. Between the trimmed V and J ends, which lost 6 bases and 10 bases, there was a span of 7 bases. For the CDR3, the DNA is TGTGCCAGCAGGGGGACAGAGCAGTTCTTC. Translation gives CASRGTEQFF.

Only a few counts were recorded for this clonotype. As DNA, the CDR3 is TGTGCCAGCAGTTCCCCGGGGGAACCCCAGCATTTT. It is translated as CASSSPGEPQHF. The gene calls are TRBV27 and TRBJ1-5, with a tentative D call TRBD1 (5 bases). CDR1 MNHEY and CDR2 SMNVEV come from the germline V gene (reference sequence). V gave up 4 bases and J gave up 10 bases, with 11 bases separating them. CDR3 length equals 12 residues.

Only a few counts were recorded for this clonotype. The rearrangement uses TRBV12-5 and TRBJ1-3; D remains unclear. This CDR3 has 16 amino acids. V lost 2 bases, J lost 0 bases, and 11 bases lay in between. The germline CDR1 and CDR2 sequences are LGHNT and FRNRAP. CDR3 residues: CASGLLSVPSGNTIYF. The CDR3, as DNA: TGTGCTAGTGGTTTGTTGTCCGTTCCCTCTGGAAACACCATATATTTT.

There are a few counts of this clonotype. V and J are TRBV7-9 and TRBJ1-1; D perhaps matches TRBD1 (6 bases). CDR3 length: 13 amino acids. V lost 10 bases, J lost 6 bases, and 18 bases lay in between. Per the germline V gene, CDR1 is SEHNR and CDR2 is FQNEAQ (reference sequence). The CDR3 DNA sequence: TGTGCCATTTCTGAGGACGGGGGGCCTGAAGCTTTCTTT. Translation gives CAISEDGGPEAFF.

This clonotype was detected a few times. This chain connects TRBV5-5 to TRBJ1-5; D might be TRBD1 (6 bases). V lost 3 bases and J 4 bases, leaving 11 bases between the germline ends. The germline gives CDR1 SGHKS, CDR2 YYEKEE (reference sequence). The CDR3 runs 14 residues. The chain's CDR3 is CASSWGPANQPQHF. Written as DNA, the CDR3 is TGTGCCAGCAGCTGGGGGCCGGCGAATCAGCCCCAGCATTTT.

The chain employs TRBV27 and TRBJ2-3; TRBD2 matches at 9 bases. With V trimmed by 7 bases and J by 5 bases, 7 bases remained unmatched. The CDR3 runs 14 residues. Germline-derived CDR1 and CDR2 are MNHEY and SMNVEV (reference sequence). The CDR3 loop reads CASKTGLARDTQYF. The CDR3 nucleotides are TGTGCCAGCAAGACGGGACTAGCAAGAGATACGCAGTATTTT.

The chain uses TRBV29-1 and TRBJ1-1; no definite D call. This CDR3 is built from 14 residues. With 0 bases removed from V and 4 bases from J, the gap between germline ends came to 12 bases. Germline V gives CDR1 SQVTM, CDR2 ANQGSEA. In DNA form, the CDR3 reads TGCAGCGTTGAAGATCATCGGGTGATCACTGAAGCTTTCTTT. It yields the protein CSVEDHRVITEAFF.

The chain joins TRBV6-1 to TRBJ2-3; unclear D gene. The germline CDR1 and CDR2 sequences are MNHNS and SASEGT. The CDR3 length is 11 residues. V was clipped by 11 bases and J by 4 bases, with 10 bases between them. The CDR3 sequence is CACRRADTQYF. CDR3 in DNA: TGTGCCTGCCGAAGAGCAGATACGCAGTATTTT.

This clonotype turned up a few times. Here the CDR3 DNA reads TGTGCCAGCAGTTACTCGCAAGGCTTGTCCTACGAGCAGTACTTC. Translated: CASSYSQGLSYEQYF. The gene calls are TRBV6-6 and TRBJ2-7; D gene ambiguous. This CDR3 contains 15 residues. Germline CDR1 MNHNY, CDR2 SVGAGI (reference sequence). Trimming removed 0 bases from V and 1 base from J, with 10 bases in between.